The 15 T cell receptor beta chains given below trace back to one sample, sequenced in a study of T-cell memory formation after mild COVID-19. TCRdb reanalysed the 5' RACE reads using MiXCR and keeps one entry per CDR3 protein. The sample comprises roughly 400,000 distinct CDR3 sequences, roughly 24% of which are singletons, and roughly 8.7% rests with the top ten. What was sequenced was PBMCs or a T cell subset sorted from them (not recorded which). All receptors come from an adult woman who had mild COVID-19 (a few samples of this study predate the infection). Cell type and time point are not known.

This rearrangement joins TRBV7-9 to TRBJ2-7, with D perhaps matching TRBD2 (6 bases). Looked up from germline, CDR1 is SEHNR and CDR2 is FQNEAQ (reference sequence). This CDR3 has 16 amino acids. Trimming shortened V by 4 bases and J by 2 bases, and 18 bases separated the two germline ends. CDR3 protein: CASSSAPGLSAYEQYF. For the CDR3, the DNA is TGTGCCAGCAGCTCCGCTCCGGGACTTTCTGCCTACGAGCAGTACTTC.

The rearrangement uses TRBV6-2 or TRBV6-3 and TRBJ2-1; no reliable D call. The CDR3 has 13 residues. Trimming stripped 4 bases from V and 8 bases from J, with 12 bases between. In germline, CDR1 is MNHEY, CDR2 SVGEGT. CDR3 sequence reads: CASSSPLGYEQFF. CDR3 sequence (DNA): TGTGCCAGCAGTTCACCCCTAGGGTATGAGCAGTTCTTC.

In nucleotides, the CDR3 is TGTGCCAGCAGTTCCAGGGGGCTGAGGGGCACTGAAGCTTTCTTT. It is translated as CASSSRGLRGTEAFF. The chain combines TRBV12-3 or TRBV12-4 with TRBJ1-1; 8 bases are a match to TRBD1. This CDR3 has 15 residues. With V trimmed by 4 bases and J by 4 bases, 8 bases remained unmatched.

The sample holds a few counts of this clonotype. This rearrangement joins TRBV10-3 to TRBJ1-5; D is possibly TRBD1 (5 bases). The CDR3 sequence is 14 residues long. Trimming cost V 2 bases and J 4 bases, with 9 bases left between them. Germline lookup yields CDR1 ENHRY and CDR2 SYGVKD. CDR3 DNA sequence: TGTGCCATCAGTGAGAGCGCAGGGAATCAGCCCCAGCATTTT. It specifies CAISESAGNQPQHF.

This clonotype has just a few counts. The chain is built from TRBV12-3 or TRBV12-4 and TRBJ2-7; D unresolved. This CDR3 contains 14 residues. V gave up 5 bases and J gave up 3 bases, with 14 bases separating them. CDR3 coding DNA: TGTGCCAGCAGTCCCTCGGTGGGTATCTACGAGCAGTACTTC. Its protein is CASSPSVGIYEQYF.

The chain combines TRBV5-4 with TRBJ2-7; weak D call: TRBD2 (5 bases). The CDR3 has 13 residues. V lost 1 base to trimming and J lost 4 bases, with 9 bases between them. In germline, CDR1 is SGHNT, CDR2 YYREEE (reference sequence). The CDR3 DNA is TGTGCCAGCAGCTTGTTCGGGGTATACGAGCAGTACTTC. Its translation is CASSLFGVYEQYF.

The table lists this clonotype with a count of one. The chain carries TRBV20-1 and TRBJ1-5, with 7 nucleotides matching TRBD1. The CDR3 sequence is 15 residues long. CDR1 DFQATT and CDR2 SNEGSKA come from the germline V gene (reference sequence). V lost 3 bases and J lost 0; bases outside the gene matches: 5. The CDR3 nucleotides read TGCAGTGCTAGCCAGACAGGGACTAGCAATCAGCCCCAGCATTTT. Amino acid sequence: CSASQTGTSNQPQHF.

The chain carries TRBV15 and TRBJ2-4, with 7 bases fitting TRBD1. Trimming removed 1 base from V and 0 bases from J; junction bases left unmatched: 0. Germline V gene data show CDR1 as LNHNV and CDR2 as YYDKDF (reference sequence). This CDR3 comprises 15 residues. The CDR3 region has the DNA TGTGCCACCAGCAGAGCAGGGGGAGCCAAAAACATTCAGTACTTC. This gives the protein CATSRAGGAKNIQYF.

The chain carries TRBV10-3 and TRBJ1-1, with TRBD1 identical over 7 bases. Germline V gene data show CDR1 as ENHRY and CDR2 as SYGVKD. V lost 4 bases, J lost 9 bases, and 5 bases stayed unmatched. This CDR3 comprises 12 residues. CDR3 in amino acids: CAISADRAQAFF. The CDR3 DNA follows: TGTGCCATCAGTGCTGACAGGGCCCAAGCTTTCTTT.

The rearrangement uses TRBV15 and TRBJ1-4, with unresolved D. The CDR3 contains 14 residues. The ends were cut back, 5 bases at V and 4 bases at J, with 11 bases in the middle. Germline V CDR1 and CDR2: LNHNV, YYDKDF (reference sequence). The CDR3 spells CATSSPSGNEKLFF. The CDR3 DNA is TGTGCCACCAGCTCCCCCTCCGGTAATGAAAAACTGTTTTTT.

This chain links TRBV15 with TRBJ1-1; no clear D gene. Germline V gene lookup returns CDR1 LNHNV and CDR2 YYDKDF (reference sequence). The CDR3 spans 14 residues. V lost 1 base to trimming and J lost 1 base, with 7 bases between them. The CDR3 DNA sequence: TGTGCCACCAGCAGAGGTCATAGGAACACTGAAGCTTTCTTT. Protein product: CATSRGHRNTEAFF.

There are a few counts of this clonotype. The gene calls are TRBV3-1 and TRBJ1-1; 7 bases map to TRBD1. Germline V CDR1 and CDR2: LGHDT, YNNKEL (reference sequence). V dropped 8 bases and J dropped 11; count of bases not matched to a gene: 8. The CDR3 has 11 amino acids. The CDR3 is CASQQGRYAFF. As DNA, the CDR3 is TGTGCCAGCCAACAGGGGAGGTATGCTTTCTTT.

V and J are TRBV3-1 and TRBJ1-1, with D possibly being TRBD1 (5 bases). This CDR3 has 13 amino acids. Germline CDR1 is LGHDT and CDR2 is YNNKEL (reference sequence). V was clipped by 10 bases and J by 5 bases, with 17 bases between them. CDR3 residues: CATTGLTGTEAFF. The CDR3 coding sequence is TGTGCCACCACGGGACTCACTGGGACTGAAGCTTTCTTT.

This clonotype was counted only a few times. The rearrangement links TRBV7-6 to TRBJ2-3, with 8 bases fitting TRBD2. V was clipped by 4 bases and J by 4 bases; unmatched bases: 7. The CDR3 totals 15 residues. Per the germline V gene, CDR1 is SGHVS and CDR2 is FNYEAQ. CDR3 residues: CASSYGLAGPDTQYF. The DNA for the CDR3 is TGTGCCAGCAGCTACGGACTAGCAGGCCCAGATACGCAGTATTTT. Variable domain in full (rest from reference TRBV7-6 and TRBJ2-3): GAGVSQSPRYKVTKRGQDVALRCDPISGHVSLYWYRQALGQGPEFLTYFNYEAQQDKSGLPNDRFSAERPEGSISTLTIQRTEQRDSAMYRCASSYGLAGPDTQYFGPGTRLTVL.

The rearrangement links TRBV9 to TRBJ2-2; D might be TRBD2 (5 bases). This CDR3 spans 14 amino acids. Germline lookup yields CDR1 SGDLS and CDR2 YYNGEE. Between the trimmed V and J ends, which lost 4 bases and 9 bases, there was a span of 16 bases. In nucleotides, the CDR3 is TGTGCCAGCAGCCCAGGACTTTCTGGATGGGAGCTGTTTTTT. Translating gives CASSPGLSGWELFF.